The 17 T cell receptor beta chains below come from one sample, sequenced in a study of OX40 agonist ivuxolimab in advanced cancers. This table comes from immunoSEQ multiplex PCR, and its TCRdb copy is limited to in-frame clones, with some not included. Of about 77,000 clones listed, approximately 89% are singletons. The starting material was CD4+ or CD8+ T cells sorted from blood, obtained in a trial of the OX40 agonist ivuxolimab. The receptors originated from an adult with an advanced solid tumor such as melanoma, head and neck, liver or kidney cancer.

This chain connects TRBV5-4 to TRBJ1-3; no clear D. Germline V CDR1 and CDR2: SGHNT, YYREEE (reference sequence). V lost 0 bases to trimming and J lost 13 bases, with 5 bases between them. The CDR3 is 10 residues long. CDR3 in amino acids: CASSLEGIYF. CDR3 coding DNA: TGTGCCAGCAGCTTGGAAGGTATATATTTT.

This chain joins TRBV28 and TRBJ2-2; possibly TRBD1 for D (6 bases). The CDR3 has 16 residues. Trimming left V 5 bases short and J 1 base short, with 14 bases between. CDR1 is MDHEN and CDR2 is SYDVKM in the germline V gene. The DNA of the CDR3 is TGTGCCAGCAGTCCCCCCTGGGGACAGAACACCGGGGAGCTGTTTTTT. Encoded protein: CASSPPWGQNTGELFF.

The chain carries TRBV6-5 and TRBJ2-5, with 8 bases lining up with TRBD1. CDR1 is MNHEY and CDR2 is SVGAGI in the germline V gene. The CDR3 sequence is 14 residues long. After removal of 4 bases from V and 2 bases from J, the junction contained 3 bases not matched to a gene. The CDR3: CASSSRTGQETQYF. CDR3 DNA: TGTGCCAGCAGTTCCCGGACAGGGCAAGAGACCCAGTACTTC.

The rearrangement links TRBV29-1 to TRBJ1-1, with D perhaps matching TRBD1 (5 bases). There are 14 residues in the CDR3. Germline-derived CDR1 and CDR2 are SQVTM and ANQGSEA. V was trimmed by 6 bases and J by 1 base, leaving 15 bases between them. This CDR3 is CSVLTSGTNTEAFF. DNA of the CDR3: TGCAGCGTCCTTACCTCAGGGACGAACACTGAAGCTTTCTTT. Full variable domain (remainder filled in from reference TRBV29-1 and TRBJ1-1): SAVISQKPSRDICQRGTSLTIQCQVDSQVTMMFWYRQQPGQSLTLIATANQGSEATYESGFVIDKFPISRPNLTFSTLTVSNMSPEDSSIYLCSVLTSGTNTEAFFGQGTRLTVV.

This clone showed up just once. V gene TRBV2 combines with J gene TRBJ2-7, with D perhaps matching TRBD1 (5 bases). CDR3 length: 12 amino acids. Germline CDR1 and CDR2: SNHLY and FYNNEI. V was trimmed by 5 bases and J by 7 bases, leaving 12 bases between them. In DNA form, the CDR3 reads TGTGCCAGCAGTTACACAGGAGAAGAGCAGTACTTC. This gives the protein CASSYTGEEQYF.

The chain combines TRBV5-5 with TRBJ1-2; unclear D gene. The CDR3 has 16 residues. Germline V gene sequence: CDR1 SGHKS, CDR2 YYEKEE (reference sequence). The germline V and J ends were trimmed by 1 base and 2 bases, with 15 bases remaining between them. Written as DNA, the CDR3 is TGTGCCAGCAGCTTGAGTCCTGGGAGTCGGAACTATGGCTACACCTTC. It is translated as CASSLSPGSRNYGYTF.

The CDR3 loop reads CASSPRVAGGSYEQYF. In DNA form, the CDR3 reads TGTGCCAGCAGCCCCCGGGTAGCGGGGGGCTCCTACGAGCAGTACTTC. The gene calls are TRBV9 and TRBJ2-7; TRBD2 matches 10 bases. The CDR3 consists of 16 residues. Germline trimming cut 4 bases from V and 0 bases from J; bases unmatched to any gene: 7. From germline, CDR1 is SGDLS and CDR2 YYNGEE. Filled out from reference TRBV9 and TRBJ2-7, the complete variable domain reads DSGVTQTPKHLITATGQRVTLRCSPRSGDLSVYWYQQSLDQGLQFLIQYYNGEERAKGNILERFSAQQFPDLHSELNLSSLELGDSALYFCASSPRVAGGSYEQYFGPGTRLTVT.

V is TRBV19 and J is TRBJ2-3; 12 bases are a match to TRBD2. The CDR3 extends over 17 amino acids. Trimming at V came to 1 base and at J to 1 base, leaving 3 bases not matched to a gene. Germline V gene lookup returns CDR1 LNHDA and CDR2 SQIVND (reference sequence). In DNA form, the CDR3 reads TGTGCCAGTAGTATAGCTCGGACTAGCGGGGGCACAGATACGCAGTATTTT. This sequence encodes CASSIARTSGGTDTQYF.

The chain is built from TRBV7-9 and TRBJ1-4, with D possibly being TRBD1 (5 bases). CDR1 SEHNR and CDR2 FQNEAQ come from the germline V gene (reference sequence). The CDR3 length is 16 residues. Between the trimmed V and J ends, which lost 6 bases and 10 bases, there was a span of 24 bases. The chain's CDR3 is CASSPSVGLSGGKLFF. The CDR3 bases are TGTGCCAGCAGTCCCTCCGTGGGGCTCTCGGGAGGAAAACTGTTTTTT.

This clone has a single count. The chain employs TRBV7-2 and TRBJ1-5; perhaps TRBD1 as D (6 bases). Germline values: CDR1 SGHTA, CDR2 FQGNSA. The CDR3 runs to 15 residues. Trimming stripped 4 bases from V and 7 bases from J, with 17 bases between. The CDR3 region is CASSWDMRTVQPQHF. CDR3 coding DNA: TGTGCCAGCAGCTGGGACATGAGGACGGTCCAGCCCCAGCATTTT.

This chain uses TRBV11-2 with TRBJ2-1; 7 nucleotides match TRBD2. V gave up 5 bases and J gave up 0 bases; unmatched junction bases: 16. CDR1 and CDR2 (germline): SGHAT, FQNNGV. This CDR3 has 19 residues. CDR3 in amino acids: CASSPTGYLSSGSYNEQFF. The CDR3 DNA is TGTGCCAGCAGCCCCACGGGCTACCTTTCTAGCGGCTCCTACAATGAGCAGTTCTTC.

This chain joins TRBV2 and TRBJ2-3; D is possibly TRBD1 or TRBD2 (5 bases each). There are 14 residues in the CDR3. Trimming removed 10 bases at V and 5 bases at J, with 19 bases between. Germline CDR1 SNHLY, CDR2 FYNNEI. The CDR3 DNA is TGTGCCATCCCTTGGGGGTTCGCCCAAGATACGCAGTATTTT. It codes for CAIPWGFAQDTQYF.

This CDR3 reads CASSLVGGDPNYGYTF. Here the CDR3 DNA reads TGTGCCAGCAGCTTGGTAGGCGGGGACCCCAACTATGGCTACACCTTC. The rearrangement joins TRBV5-6 to TRBJ1-2; maybe TRBD1 (5 bases). The length of the CDR3 is 16 residues. V lost 0 bases and J lost 2, with 14 bases in between. CDR1 and CDR2 (germline): SGHDT, YYEEEE.

In its sample, this clone was seen a few times. V is TRBV7-9 and J is TRBJ1-1, with TRBD1 as a possible D gene (6 bases). V gave up 3 bases and J gave up 5 bases, with 13 bases separating them. The CDR3 is made up of 14 amino acids. The germline V gene has CDR1 SEHNR and CDR2 FQNEAQ (reference sequence). CDR3 nucleotide sequence: TGTGCCAGCAGCTTCCAGGTGAGGGGGACTGAAGCTTTCTTT. This translates into CASSFQVRGTEAFF.

The CDR3 sequence is CASSLGGDVGDEQFF. In DNA, the CDR3 is TGTGCCAGCAGCTTGGGAGGGGACGTGGGCGATGAGCAGTTCTTC. V gene TRBV5-4 combines with J gene TRBJ2-1; either TRBD1 or TRBD2 may fit D (5 bases each). CDR3 length equals 15 residues. Trimming pared 0 bases from V and 8 bases from J, leaving 15 bases between. Germline V lookup: CDR1 SGHNT, CDR2 YYREEE (reference sequence).

The V gene is TRBV2, the J gene TRBJ1-1; D not certain. CDR3 length: 12 amino acids. The germline V gene has CDR1 SNHLY and CDR2 FYNNEI. Trimming shortened V by 4 bases and J by 1 base, and 4 bases separated the two germline ends. CDR3 DNA sequence: TGTGCCAGCAGTGCTCGGAACACTGAAGCTTTCTTT. Amino acid sequence: CASSARNTEAFF.

The chain couples TRBV5-8 to TRBJ2-3, with a tentative D call TRBD2 (5 bases). The CDR3 totals 16 residues. Trimming cost V 9 bases and J 2 bases, with 22 bases left between them. Germline CDR1 SGHTS, CDR2 YDEGEE. The chain's CDR3 is CATSYGVFRDTDTQYF. The CDR3, as DNA: TGTGCCACCTCATACGGGGTATTTCGGGACACAGATACGCAGTATTTT.